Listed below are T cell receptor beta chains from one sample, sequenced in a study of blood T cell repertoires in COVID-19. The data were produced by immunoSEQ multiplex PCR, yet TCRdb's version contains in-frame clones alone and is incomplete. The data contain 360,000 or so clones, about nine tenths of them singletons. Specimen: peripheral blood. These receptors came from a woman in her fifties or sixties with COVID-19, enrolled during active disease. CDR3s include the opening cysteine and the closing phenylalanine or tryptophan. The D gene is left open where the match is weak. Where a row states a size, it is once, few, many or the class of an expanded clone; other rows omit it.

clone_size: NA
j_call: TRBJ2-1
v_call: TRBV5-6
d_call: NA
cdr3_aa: CASSSGSGHEQFF
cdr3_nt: TGTGCCAGCAGCTCGGGGTCAGGCCATGAGCAGTTCTTC

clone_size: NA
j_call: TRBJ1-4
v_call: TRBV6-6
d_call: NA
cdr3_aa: CASSRVPRRPANEKLFF
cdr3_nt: TGTGCCAGCAGTCGCGTCCCGCGGAGGCCAGCTAATGAAAAACTGTTTTTT

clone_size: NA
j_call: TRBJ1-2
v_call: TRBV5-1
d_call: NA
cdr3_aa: CASSPDRQYGYTF
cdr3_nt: TGCGCCAGCAGCCCGGACAGACAGTATGGCTACACCTTC

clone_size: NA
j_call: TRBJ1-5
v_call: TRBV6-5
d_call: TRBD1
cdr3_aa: CASSSPGGINQPQHF
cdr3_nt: TGTGCCAGCAGTTCACCAGGGGGCATCAATCAGCCCCAGCATTTT

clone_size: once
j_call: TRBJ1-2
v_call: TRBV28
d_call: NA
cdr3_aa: CASRGDVAGGYTF
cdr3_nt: TGTGCCAGCAGAGGGGATGTTGCCGGGGGCTACACCTTC

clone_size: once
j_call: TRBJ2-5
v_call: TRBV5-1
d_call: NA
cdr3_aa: CASSLGTVEQETQYF
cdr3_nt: TGCGCCAGCAGCTTGGGGACAGTGGAGCAAGAGACCCAGTACTTC

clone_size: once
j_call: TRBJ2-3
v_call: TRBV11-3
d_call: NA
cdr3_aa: CASSLLASTDTQYF
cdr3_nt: TGTGCCAGCAGCTTACTGGCCAGCACAGATACGCAGTATTTT

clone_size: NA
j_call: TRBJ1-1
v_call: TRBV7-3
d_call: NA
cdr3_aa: CASSFTGGTTEAFF
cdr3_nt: TGTGCCAGCAGCTTCACGGGCGGGACCACTGAAGCTTTCTTT

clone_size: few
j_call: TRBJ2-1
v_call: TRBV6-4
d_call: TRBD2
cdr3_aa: CASSGTSGGYNEQFF
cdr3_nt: TGTGCCAGCAGTGGGACTAGCGGGGGGTACAATGAGCAGTTCTTC

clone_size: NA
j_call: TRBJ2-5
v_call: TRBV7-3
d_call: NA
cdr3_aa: CASSLTGRDETQYF
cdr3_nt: TGTGCCAGCAGCTTAACAGGGCGGGATGAGACCCAGTACTTC

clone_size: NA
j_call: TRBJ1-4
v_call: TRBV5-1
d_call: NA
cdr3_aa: CASRKTVEEKLFF
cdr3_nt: TGCGCCAGCAGGAAGACAGTGGAGGAAAAACTGTTTTTT

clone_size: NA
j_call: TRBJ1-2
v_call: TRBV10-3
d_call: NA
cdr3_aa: CAIRTDVNYGYTF
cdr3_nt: TGTGCCATCAGGACAGATGTAAACTATGGCTACACCTTC

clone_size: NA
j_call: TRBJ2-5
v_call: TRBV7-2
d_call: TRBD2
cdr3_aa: CASSLGWRGGWETQYF
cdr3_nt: TGTGCCAGCAGCTTAGGATGGCGGGGGGGCTGGGAGACCCAGTACTTC

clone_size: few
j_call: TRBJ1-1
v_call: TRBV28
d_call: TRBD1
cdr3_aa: CASRGQGNTEAFF
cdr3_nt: TGTGCCAGCAGAGGACAGGGGAACACTGAAGCTTTCTTT

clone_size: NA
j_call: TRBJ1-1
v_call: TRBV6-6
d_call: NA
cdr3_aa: CASKTDGGATEAFF
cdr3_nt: TGTGCCAGCAAGACTGATGGGGGGGCCACTGAAGCTTTCTTT

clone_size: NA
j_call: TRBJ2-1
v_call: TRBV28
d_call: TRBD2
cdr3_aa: CASSSAGNNYNEQFF
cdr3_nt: TGTGCCAGCAGTTCAGCGGGGAACAACTACAATGAGCAGTTCTTC

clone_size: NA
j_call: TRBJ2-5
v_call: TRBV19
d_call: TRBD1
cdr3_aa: CASSKTWGQQETQYF
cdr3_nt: TGTGCCAGTAGTAAAACCTGGGGACAGCAAGAGACCCAGTACTTC

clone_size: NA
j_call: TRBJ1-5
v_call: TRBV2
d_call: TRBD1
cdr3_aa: CASSVTRQGSQPQHF
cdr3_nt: TGTGCCAGCAGTGTCACTCGACAGGGAAGTCAGCCCCAGCATTTT

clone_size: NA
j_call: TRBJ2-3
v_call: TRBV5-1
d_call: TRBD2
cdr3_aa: CASSLEPSGTTDTQYF
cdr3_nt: TGCGCCAGCAGCTTGGAGCCGAGCGGGACCACAGATACGCAGTATTTT

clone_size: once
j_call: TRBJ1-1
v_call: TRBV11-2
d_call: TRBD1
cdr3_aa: CASSLAGGNTEAFF
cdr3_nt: TGTGCCAGCAGCTTAGCAGGGGGCAACACTGAAGCTTTCTTT

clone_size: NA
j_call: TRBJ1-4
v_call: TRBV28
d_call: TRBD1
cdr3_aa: CASRGQGTNEKLFF
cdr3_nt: TGTGCCAGCAGGGGACAGGGTACTAATGAAAAACTGTTTTTT

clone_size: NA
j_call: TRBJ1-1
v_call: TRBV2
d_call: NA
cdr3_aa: CASSGLGRAQNTEAFF
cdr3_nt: TGTGCCAGCAGTGGCTTAGGCAGGGCCCAGAACACTGAAGCTTTCTTT

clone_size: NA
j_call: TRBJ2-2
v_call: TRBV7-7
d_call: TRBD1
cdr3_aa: CASSSQGETTGELFF
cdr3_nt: TGTGCTAGCAGCTCACAGGGGGAGACCACCGGGGAGCTGTTTTTT

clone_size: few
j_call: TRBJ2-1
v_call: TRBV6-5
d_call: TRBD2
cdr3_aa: CASSYRPSGSYNEQFF
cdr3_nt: TGTGCCAGCAGCTACCGTCCTAGCGGCTCCTACAATGAGCAGTTCTTC

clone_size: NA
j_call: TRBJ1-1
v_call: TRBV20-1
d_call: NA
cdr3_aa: CSASPRNTEAFF
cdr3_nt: TGCAGTGCTAGTCCGCGGAACACTGAAGCTTTCTTT

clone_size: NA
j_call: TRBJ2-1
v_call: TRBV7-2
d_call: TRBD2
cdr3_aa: CASSLTPGLGIEQFF
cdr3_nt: TGTGCCAGCAGCTTAACCCCAGGACTAGGTATTGAGCAGTTCTTC

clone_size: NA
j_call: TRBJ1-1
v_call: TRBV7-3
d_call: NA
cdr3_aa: CASSLTAGYTEAFF
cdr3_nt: TGTGCCAGCAGCTTAACAGCGGGCTACACTGAAGCTTTCTTT

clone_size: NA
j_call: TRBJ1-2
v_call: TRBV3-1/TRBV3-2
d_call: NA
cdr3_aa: CASSQGNGGTNYGYTF
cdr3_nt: TGTGCCAGCAGCCAAGGTAATGGAGGGACGAACTATGGCTACACCTTC

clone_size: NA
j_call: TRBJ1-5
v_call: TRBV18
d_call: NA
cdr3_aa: CASSPTYSNQPQHF
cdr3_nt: TGTGCCAGCTCACCTACTTATAGCAATCAGCCCCAGCATTTT

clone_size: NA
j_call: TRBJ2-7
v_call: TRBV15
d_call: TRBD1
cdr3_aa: CATSRTDRPPYEQYF
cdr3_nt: TGTGCCACCAGCAGAACGGACAGGCCACCCTACGAGCAGTACTTC

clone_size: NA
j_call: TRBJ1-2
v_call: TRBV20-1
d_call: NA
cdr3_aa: CSARDSRGYTF
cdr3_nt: TGCAGTGCTAGAGATAGTAGAGGCTACACCTTC

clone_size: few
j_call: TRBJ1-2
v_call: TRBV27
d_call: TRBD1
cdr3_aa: CASSRQGFSYGYTF
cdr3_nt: TGTGCCAGCAGCCGACAGGGTTTTAGCTATGGCTACACCTTC

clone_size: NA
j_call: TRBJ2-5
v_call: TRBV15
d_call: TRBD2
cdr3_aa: CATSREGHAGGRETQYF
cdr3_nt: TGTGCCACCAGCAGAGAAGGGCATGCGGGGGGTCGAGAGACCCAGTACTTC

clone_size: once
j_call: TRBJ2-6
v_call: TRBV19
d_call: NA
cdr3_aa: CASSLSFQRSGANVLTF
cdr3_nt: TGTGCCAGTAGCCTGTCCTTCCAGCGCTCTGGGGCCAACGTCCTGACTTTC

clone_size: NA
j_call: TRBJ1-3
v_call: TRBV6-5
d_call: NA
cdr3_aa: CASRQSVGNTIYF
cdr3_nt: TGTGCCAGCAGACAGTCAGTAGGAAACACCATATATTTT

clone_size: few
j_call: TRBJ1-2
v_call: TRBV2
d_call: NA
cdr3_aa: CASSDSGSYGYTF
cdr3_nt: TGTGCCAGCAGTGACAGCGGTTCCTATGGCTACACCTTC

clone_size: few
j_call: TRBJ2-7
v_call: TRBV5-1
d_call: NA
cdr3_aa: CASSLDHRSYEQYF
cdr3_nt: TGCGCCAGCAGCTTGGACCACCGGTCCTACGAGCAGTACTTC

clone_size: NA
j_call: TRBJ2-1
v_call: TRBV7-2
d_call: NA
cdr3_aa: CASSERVWASLPVENEQFF
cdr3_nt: TGTGCCAGCAGCGAGAGGGTCTGGGCGTCCCTACCCGTAGAGAATGAGCAGTTCTTC

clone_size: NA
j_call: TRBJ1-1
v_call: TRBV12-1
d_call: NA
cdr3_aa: CASSSRTGEAFF
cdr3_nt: TGTGCCAGCAGCTCCAGGACAGGGGAAGCTTTCTTT

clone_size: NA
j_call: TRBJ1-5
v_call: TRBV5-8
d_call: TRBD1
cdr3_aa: CASSQGVRGLKQPQHF
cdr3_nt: TGTGCCAGCAGCCAGGGGGTTAGGGGGCTGAAACAGCCCCAGCATTTT

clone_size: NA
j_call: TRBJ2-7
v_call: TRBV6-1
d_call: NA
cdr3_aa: CASSEPANYEQYF
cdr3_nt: TGTGCCAGCAGTGAGCCTGCGAACTACGAGCAGTACTTC

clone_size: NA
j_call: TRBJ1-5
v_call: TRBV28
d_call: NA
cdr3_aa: CASSPPEGPNQPQHF
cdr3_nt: TGTGCCAGCAGCCCCCCCGAGGGCCCTAATCAGCCCCAGCATTTT

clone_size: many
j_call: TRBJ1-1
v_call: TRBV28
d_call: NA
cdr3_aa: CASSSVNTEAFF
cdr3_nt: TGTGCCAGCAGTTCCGTCAACACTGAAGCTTTCTTT

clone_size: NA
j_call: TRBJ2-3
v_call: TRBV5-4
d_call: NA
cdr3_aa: CASESPPRDTQYF
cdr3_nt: TGTGCCAGCGAATCGCCCCCTAGAGATACGCAGTATTTT

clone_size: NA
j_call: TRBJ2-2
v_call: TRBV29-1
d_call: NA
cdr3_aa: CSVTRTGELFF
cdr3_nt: TGCAGCGTTACGAGAACCGGGGAGCTGTTTTTT

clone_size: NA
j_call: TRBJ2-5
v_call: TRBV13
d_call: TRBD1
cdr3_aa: CASSLRDRGHQETQYF
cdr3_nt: TGTGCCAGCAGCTTAAGGGACAGGGGCCACCAAGAGACCCAGTACTTC

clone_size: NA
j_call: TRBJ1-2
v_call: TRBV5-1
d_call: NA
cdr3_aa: CASSLTGGNGYTF
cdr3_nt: TGCGCCAGCAGCTTAACAGGAGGGAATGGCTACACCTTC

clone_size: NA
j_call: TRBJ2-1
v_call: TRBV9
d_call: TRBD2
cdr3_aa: CASSVVVAGVSNEQFF
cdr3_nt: TGTGCCAGCAGCGTAGTTGTAGCGGGGGTATCCAATGAGCAGTTCTTC

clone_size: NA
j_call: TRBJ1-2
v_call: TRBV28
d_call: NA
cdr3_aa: CASRSGIYGYTF
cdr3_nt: TGTGCCAGCAGGTCAGGGATCTATGGCTACACCTTC

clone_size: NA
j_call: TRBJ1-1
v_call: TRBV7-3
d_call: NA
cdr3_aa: CASSLIPGMNTEAFF
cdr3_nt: TGTGCCAGCAGCTTAATCCCCGGGATGAACACTGAAGCTTTCTTT

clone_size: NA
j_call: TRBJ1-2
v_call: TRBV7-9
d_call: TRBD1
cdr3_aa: CASSFPGGRGYTF
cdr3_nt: TGTGCCAGCAGCTTCCCAGGGGGCCGGGGCTACACCTTC

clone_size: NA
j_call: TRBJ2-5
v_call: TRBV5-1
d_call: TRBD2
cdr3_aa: CASSLLAGGTQYF
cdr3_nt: TGCGCCAGCAGCTTGTTAGCGGGGGGGACCCAGTACTTC

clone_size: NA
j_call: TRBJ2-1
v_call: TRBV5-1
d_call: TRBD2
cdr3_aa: CASSLLPGLAASVPYNEQFF
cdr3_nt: TGCGCCAGCAGCCTACTGCCGGGACTAGCGGCTTCGGTTCCCTACAATGAGCAGTTCTTC

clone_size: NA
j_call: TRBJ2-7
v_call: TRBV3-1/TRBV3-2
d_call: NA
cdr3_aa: CASSLSSYEQYF
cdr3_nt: TGTGCCAGCAGCCTCTCTTCCTACGAGCAGTACTTC

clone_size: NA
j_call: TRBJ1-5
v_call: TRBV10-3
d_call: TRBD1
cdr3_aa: CAIGGTGANQPQHF
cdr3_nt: TGTGCCATCGGGGGAACAGGGGCAAATCAGCCCCAGCATTTT